The rows below give T cell receptor beta chains drawn from one sample of a study of blood T cell repertoires in COVID-19. TCRdb's table, derived via immunoSEQ multiplex PCR, lists solely in-frame clones and lacks some. This sample yields tens of thousands of clones, of which over 75% are seen a single time; 7% to 8.5% belongs to the top ten. The sequenced sample was peripheral blood. These receptors came from a woman between 65 and 79 years old with active or convalescent COVID-19. Each CDR3 is given with its conserved first and last residue. D genes are given only for firm matches. Rows may omit the clone size; those that give it use once, few, many or a size class.

CDR3nt | CDR3aa | j_gene | d_gene | abundance | v_gene
TGTGCCAGCAGCCCGTCGACAGCGGGGGGCTATGGCTACACCTTC | CASSPSTAGGYGYTF | TRBJ1-2 | . | . | TRBV7-8
TGTGCCAGCGGCCTGAATGAGGGCACCGGGGAGCTGTTTTTT | CASGLNEGTGELFF | TRBJ2-2 | . | . | TRBV7-3
TGTGCCAGTAATAGACAGTTTGAGGAGACCCAGTACTTC | CASNRQFEETQYF | TRBJ2-5 | . | . | TRBV19
TGTGCCAGCAGCTCCCATAGACAGGGGACCGGGGAGCTGTTTTTT | CASSSHRQGTGELFF | TRBJ2-2 | TRBD1 | . | TRBV7-3
TGTGCCAGCAGCTTCGGGACAGCCAACAATCAGCCCCAGCATTTT | CASSFGTANNQPQHF | TRBJ1-5 | TRBD1 | . | TRBV3-1/TRBV3-2
TGTGCCACGGGGGGAGGAAACATTCAGTACTTC | CATGGGNIQYF | TRBJ2-4 | TRBD2 | . | TRBV6-6
TGTGCCAGCGCGGGGACAGGGGTTTTCTCACCCCTCCACTTT | CASAGTGVFSPLHF | TRBJ1-6 | TRBD1 | few | TRBV2
TGTGCCATCAGGGACAGGTTGCCCTACGAGCAGTACTTC | CAIRDRLPYEQYF | TRBJ2-7 | TRBD1 | few | TRBV10-3
TGCAGCGTTGAACAATGGGGAGGACAGGGGCGCTATGGCTACACCTTC | CSVEQWGGQGRYGYTF | TRBJ1-2 | TRBD1 | . | TRBV29-1
TGTGCCAGCAGCTTCCGGGACAGGGGCTATGGCTACACCTTC | CASSFRDRGYGYTF | TRBJ1-2 | TRBD1 | . | TRBV7-9
TGTGCCAGCAGTTTACGAGAGACCCAGTACTTC | CASSLRETQYF | TRBJ2-5 | . | . | TRBV28
TGCGCCAGCAGCTTCGGCCTAGCGGGAGGGCCCGATGAGCAGTTCTTC | CASSFGLAGGPDEQFF | TRBJ2-1 | TRBD2 | . | TRBV5-1
TGTGCCAGCAGCGTAGTTCCAGGGGCCGCTGAAGCTTTCTTT | CASSVVPGAAEAFF | TRBJ1-1 | . | . | TRBV9
TGTGCCAGCTCCCAGGGACAGGTTGCTAATGAAAAACTGTTTTTT | CASSQGQVANEKLFF | TRBJ1-4 | TRBD1 | . | TRBV18
TGTGCCAGCAGCTTGGCCGGTAGTACAGGGGGCTATGGCTACACCTTC | CASSLAGSTGGYGYTF | TRBJ1-2 | TRBD1 | once | TRBV5-4
TGCGCCAGCAGCCAAGAGGCCCGGGGAGGGAGTACGCAGTATTTT | CASSQEARGGSTQYF | TRBJ2-3 | TRBD2 | . | TRBV4-3
TGTGCCAGCAGCTTGGGACTAGGGACGGGAGAGCAGTACTTC | CASSLGLGTGEQYF | TRBJ2-7 | . | . | TRBV5-6
TGTGCCAGCAGCTTAGAACGAGACAATGAGCAGTTCTTC | CASSLERDNEQFF | TRBJ2-1 | . | . | TRBV13
TGTGCCAGTAGATTCCGGCGGGGCCAGGCTTACTATGGCTACACCTTC | CASRFRRGQAYYGYTF | TRBJ1-2 | . | . | TRBV19
TGTGCCAGCAGCCCAGTGGTGGGCAATCAGCCCCAGCATTTT | CASSPVVGNQPQHF | TRBJ1-5 | . | . | TRBV7-2
TGTGCCAGCAGTGGCACAGCTTATGGCTACACCTTC | CASSGTAYGYTF | TRBJ1-2 | . | . | TRBV2
TGCGCCAGCAGCTTGTTGGGACTGGGCGGCGGGGAGCTGTTTTTT | CASSLLGLGGGELFF | TRBJ2-2 | . | . | TRBV5-1
TGTGCCAGTAGAAGGGGGACAGCGAGTCAGCCCCAGCATTTT | CASRRGTASQPQHF | TRBJ1-5 | TRBD1 | . | TRBV19
TGCGCCAGCAGCCCCCGGCAGGGGATACCTAACTATGGCTACACCTTC | CASSPRQGIPNYGYTF | TRBJ1-2 | . | few | TRBV4-3
TGTGCCACCTGGGAGGGCTACAATGAGCAGTTCTTC | CATWEGYNEQFF | TRBJ2-1 | TRBD2 | few | TRBV7-2
TGTGCCAGCAGCGTATTAGGGGCTAGTGCAGATACGCAGTATTTT | CASSVLGASADTQYF | TRBJ2-3 | . | . | TRBV9
TGTGCCTGGAGTCCGGGACTGGGTAATTCCGCCCTCCACTTT | CAWSPGLGNSALHF | TRBJ1-6 | . | . | TRBV30
TGCAGTGCTGAGTACACTGAAGCTTTCTTT | CSAEYTEAFF | TRBJ1-1 | . | once | TRBV20-1
TGTGCCAGCAGCCCAAAGACGGGACTAGCGGGGGGGTATGAGCAGTTCTTC | CASSPKTGLAGGYEQFF | TRBJ2-1 | TRBD2 | . | TRBV7-2
TGTGCCAGCAGTAGGACAGGGGGCGTATTTGGTGGCAATCAGCCCCAGCATTTT | CASSRTGGVFGGNQPQHF | TRBJ1-5 | TRBD1 | . | TRBV6-2/TRBV6-3
TGTGCCAGCAACCCTCTCTCGGGGGGACAGGGGAATTCACCCCTCCACTTT | CASNPLSGGQGNSPLHF | TRBJ1-6 | TRBD1 | few | TRBV28